The clone carrying this T cell receptor beta chain has just a few counts. These data are taken from a study of T-cell reconstitution after alpha-beta-depleted transplantation in children. Researchers prepared the TCRbeta library using unique molecular identifiers, the study reports. TCRdb independently ran MiXCR on the PCR reads; one entry per CDR3 protein. The sample carries 780,000 or so distinct CDR3 sequences, roughly 16% recorded once. This CDR3 has 14 residues. The germline V gene has CDR1 MGHRA and CDR2 YSYEKL. Trimming shortened V by 1 base and J by 5 bases, and 9 bases separated the two germline ends.

This chain connects TRBV4-1 to TRBJ2-1; D remains unclear. The TCR comes from a male patient aged 5 to 17 who had a stem cell transplant for acute lymphoblastic leukemia, so the T cells may come from the graft donor. This specimen consisted of PBMCs, mostly from graft donor cells, obtained 360 days after TCRalphabeta/CD19-depleted stem cell transplant. CDR3 in DNA: TGCGCCAGCAGCCAAGGAGTCAGGAACAATGAGCAGTTCTTC. Translation gives CASSQGVRNNEQFF.